Listed here is a single T cell receptor beta chain. Its specificity is unknown. At one boundary the junction diverges from the germline segment, which might be a read error. The entry originates in a study of T cell responses to AZD1222 COVID-19 vaccine. Study-level results: Repertoire samples came only from after the peak T cell response. Spike-specific TCR breadth and depth both grew after two AZD1222 doses.

The protocol was immunoSEQ multiplex PCR, while the TCRdb copy is restricted to in-frame clones and leaves out a portion. The table has 90,000 to 130,000 clones, over 85% seen once. This CDR3 spans 13 amino acids. Germline lookup yields CDR1 SSHAT and CDR2 FNYEAQ (reference sequence). Sequenced here: peripheral blood, sampled 28 days after the second AZD1222 dose. The rearrangement joins TRBV7-7 to TRBJ1-1; no reliable D call. This clonotype originated in an adult who received the AZD1222 COVID-19 vaccine. The CDR3 bases are TGTGCTAGCAGCTCAGGATTGGACACTGAAGCTTTCTTT. Residues: CASSSGLDTEAFF.